This TCR beta chain was profiled in a study of OX40 agonist ivuxolimab in advanced cancers. On the study more broadly: An anti-OX40 (CD134) antibody with agonistic activity, ivuxolimab, was administered to patients. Partial responses, seen in three patients, involved one hepatocellular carcinoma and two cutaneous melanomas. General study findings and limits: Which antigen the expanded peripheral T cells recognized is unknown. Normalized expansion of T-cell clones was also low for some nonresponders.

V was pared by 0 bases and J by 9 bases, with 9 bases between. The CDR3 loop spans 13 amino acids. CDR1 is MNHEY, CDR2 SVGAGI, per germline. On this clone itself: The antigen remains undetermined.

Some clones are missing from TCRdb's copy, which holds only in-frame ones; the method was immunoSEQ multiplex PCR. The profile shows 25,000 to 35,000 clones, approximately 90% of them singletons. The receptor comes from an adult with an advanced solid tumor such as melanoma, head and neck, liver or kidney cancer. V and J are TRBV6-5 and TRBJ2-1; D remains unclear. The starting material was CD4+ or CD8+ T cells sorted from blood, obtained in a trial of the OX40 agonist ivuxolimab. The CDR3 loop is CASSYSHVSEQFF. CDR3 sequence (DNA): TGTGCCAGCAGTTACTCTCATGTGAGTGAGCAGTTCTTC.